Each of the 18 T cell receptor beta chains below was sequenced from the same sample in a study of T cells in Graves' hyperthyroidism and ophthalmopathy. Amplification targeted TCR beta CDR3 regions from RNA transcripts. The HTBI primer set served for first-round RT-PCR of the TCR CDR3. TCRdb fed the multiplex PCR reads into MiXCR, producing one record per CDR3 protein. This table has nearly 750,000 distinct CDR3 sequences, about 35% appearing once. The sample comprised blood. These TCRs come from a woman aged 40 to 50 with Graves' hyperthyroidism.

The V and J genes are TRBV7-9 and TRBJ2-5, with 10 bases identical to TRBD2. Trimming took 5 bases from V and 2 from J; bases not matched to a gene: 5. This CDR3 comprises 15 residues. Germline assignment: CDR1 SEHNR and CDR2 FQNEAQ (reference sequence). The DNA for the CDR3 is TGTGCCAGCAGCCCTAGCGGGGGCTTGCAAGAGACCCAGTACTTC. Translation: CASSPSGGLQETQYF.

This chain uses TRBV29-1 with TRBJ1-2; D uncertain. Trimming cost V 0 bases and J 8 bases, with 19 bases left between them. Germline-derived CDR1 and CDR2 are SQVTM and ANQGSEA. The CDR3 is made up of 15 amino acids. CDR3 loop: CSVEDSGSPFLGYTF. The CDR3 DNA sequence: TGCAGCGTTGAAGATTCCGGGTCCCCGTTCCTGGGCTACACCTTC.

The gene calls are TRBV19 and TRBJ1-5, with D possibly being TRBD1 (5 bases). The V and J ends lost 8 bases and 2 bases respectively, with 16 bases between them. Germline V gene lookup returns CDR1 LNHDA and CDR2 SQIVND (reference sequence). The CDR3 runs 15 residues. The CDR3 is CASSLGASGNQPQHF. The DNA of the CDR3 is TGTGCCAGTTCGTTAGGGGCGTCGGGCAATCAGCCCCAGCATTTT.

The chain joins TRBV7-2 to TRBJ2-7; D is possibly TRBD1 (5 bases). The V end lost 6 bases, the J end lost 7 bases, and 19 bases lay between the germline ends. Germline loops: CDR1 SGHTA, CDR2 FQGNSA. The CDR3 runs 14 residues. The CDR3 nucleotides read TGTGCCAGCAGTCCCCAGGGCCGTTTCGGGGAGCAGTACTTC. It encodes CASSPQGRFGEQYF.

This clonotype appeared a few times. This chain links TRBV7-2 with TRBJ2-7; 8 bases map to TRBD2. Trimming took 0 bases from V and 7 from J; bases not matched to a gene: 8. This CDR3 spans 15 amino acids. The germline gives CDR1 SGHTA, CDR2 FQGNSA. In nucleotides, the CDR3 is TGTGCCAGCAGCTTAGCGGCGGGAGGTGTGAGGGAGCAGTACTTC. This codes for CASSLAAGGVREQYF.

The chain combines TRBV25-1 with TRBJ1-2, with D hard to call. The length of the CDR3 is 16 residues. V lost 6 bases and J 2 bases, leaving 19 bases between the germline ends. CDR1 is MGHDK and CDR2 is SYGVNS in the germline V gene. Here the CDR3 reads CASSQVWGFQNYGYTF. DNA for the CDR3: TGTGCCAGCAGCCAAGTTTGGGGATTTCAGAACTATGGCTACACCTTC.

This clonotype showed up just a few times. This chain joins TRBV4-1 and TRBJ1-5, with TRBD1 matching over 9 bases. V gave up 4 bases and J gave up 2 bases; unmatched junction bases: 3. The length of the CDR3 is 15 residues. CDR1 and CDR2 from the germline V gene are MGHRA and YSYEKL. CDR3 amino acids: CASSPGDRGNQPQHF. CDR3 bases: TGCGCCAGCAGCCCCGGGGACAGGGGCAATCAGCCCCAGCATTTT.

This clonotype was detected many times. The chain uses TRBV29-1 and TRBJ1-6; 8 nucleotides line up with TRBD1. CDR3 length equals 13 residues. Germline CDR1 reads SQVTM; CDR2 reads ANQGSEA. V lost 7 bases, J lost 9 bases, and 8 bases stayed unmatched. As DNA, the CDR3 is TGCAGCGCCGCAGGACAGGGAGGTTCACCCCTCCACTTT. Translation: CSAAGQGGSPLHF.

About this clonotype itself: The junction does not match germline at one end; this may be a read error. The chain carries TRBV11-2 and TRBJ1-6; a possible D gene is TRBD1 (6 bases). The CDR3 is 13 amino acids. Germline V gives CDR1 SGHAT, CDR2 FQNNGV. The CDR3 reads CASSYSGDSLLHF. The CDR3 bases are TGTGCCAGCAGTTACTCAGGGGATTCACTCCTCCACTTT.

The V and J genes are TRBV6-2 or TRBV6-3 and TRBJ1-5; TRBD1 matches at 7 bases. This CDR3 has 13 amino acids. After removal of 8 bases from V and 6 bases from J, the junction contained 7 bases not matched to a gene. CDR1 and CDR2 (germline): MNHEY, SVGEGT. This CDR3 reads CASEGGQGQPQHF. The CDR3 nucleotides are TGTGCCAGCGAAGGGGGCCAGGGTCAGCCCCAGCATTTT.

This clonotype was found many times. The rearrangement links TRBV2 to TRBJ1-2; D possibly corresponds to TRBD1 (5 bases). CDR3 length: 16 residues. V lost 2 bases and J 4 bases, leaving 17 bases between the germline ends. CDR1 is SNHLY and CDR2 is FYNNEI in the germline V gene. The CDR3, as DNA: TGTGCCAGCAGTGAATACGACAGTACCTCTGGCTATGGCTACACCTTC. Protein: CASSEYDSTSGYGYTF.

This clonotype was seen repeatedly, ten times or more. This chain connects TRBV19 to TRBJ1-6, with TRBD1 matching over 8 bases. Germline lookup yields CDR1 LNHDA and CDR2 SQIVND (reference sequence). Trimming at V came to 9 bases and at J to 6 bases, leaving 4 bases not matched to a gene. The CDR3 totals 13 residues. For the CDR3, the DNA is TGTGCCAGCGGACAGGGAAGTAATTCACCCCTCCACTTT. Translation gives CASGQGSNSPLHF.

The rearrangement uses TRBV6-1 and TRBJ2-2; D unresolved. V was shortened by 9 bases and J by 5 bases, with 16 bases between the two germline ends. The CDR3 covers 14 residues. Germline values: CDR1 MNHNS, CDR2 SASEGT. The CDR3 DNA reads as TGTGCCAGTGCGGTGGGCACAGAAACCGGGGAGCTGTTTTTT. It yields the protein CASAVGTETGELFF.

The genes are TRBV18 and TRBJ1-4, with TRBD1 identical over 8 bases. Germline loops: CDR1 KGHSH, CDR2 LQKENI. The V gene end was trimmed by 3 bases and the J gene end by 2 bases; junction bases not matched to a gene: 5. The CDR3 covers 16 residues. The CDR3 sequence is CASSPQDRATNEKLFF. DNA for the CDR3: TGTGCCAGCTCACCCCAGGACAGGGCGACTAATGAAAAACTGTTTTTT.

This chain links TRBV25-1 with TRBJ1-3, with D perhaps TRBD1 (6 bases). The CDR3 spans 16 residues. Per the germline V gene, CDR1 is MGHDK and CDR2 is SYGVNS. V lost 4 bases and J lost 0, with 13 bases in between. CDR3 sequence (DNA): TGTGCCAGCAGTGCTAGAACAGGGCACTCTGGAAACACCATATATTTT. Residues: CASSARTGHSGNTIYF.

This clonotype appeared many times. The V call is TRBV20-1, the J call TRBJ2-5; 10 nucleotides align to TRBD1. The CDR3 length is 15 residues. The J segment lost 4 bases and the V segment lost 1 base, leaving 6 bases of the junction unmatched. The germline CDR1 and CDR2 sequences are DFQATT and SNEGSKA (reference sequence). The CDR3 sequence is CSARVLGQGRETQYF. The CDR3 nucleotides read TGCAGTGCTAGAGTCCTGGGACAGGGGCGAGAGACCCAGTACTTC.

This clonotype was recorded at least ten times. The gene calls are TRBV20-1 and TRBJ2-5; TRBD2 is a possible D gene (6 bases). Germline assignment: CDR1 DFQATT and CDR2 SNEGSKA (reference sequence). V was cut by 0 bases and J by 3 bases, with 11 bases left in between. CDR3 length: 14 amino acids. CDR3 in DNA: TGCAGTGCTAGAGAAGGTGGGGGGAAAGAGACCCAGTACTTC. It is translated as CSAREGGGKETQYF.

The chain recombines TRBV10-3 with TRBJ2-5; D possibly uses TRBD1 or TRBD2 (6 bases each). Germline V gives CDR1 ENHRY, CDR2 SYGVKD. V was cut by 10 bases and J by 5 bases, with 23 bases left in between. This CDR3 has 15 amino acids. CDR3 in DNA: TGTGCCACCTCCCCTAGCATGGGGGGCCGGGAGACCCAGTACTTC. Translation gives CATSPSMGGRETQYF.